This T cell receptor beta chain was profiled in a study of cytomegalovirus exposure and HLA in healthy donors. Findings of the study overall: As a later analysis showed, several of the most significant clusters appeared to be linked to common viral pathogens. A later analysis found TCR association rates differed by HLA locus, highest for DRB1 and lowest for HLA-C.

On this clone: Its specificity is unknown.

This PCR relied on a set of 60 Vbeta primers and 13 Jbeta primers. Libraries were prepared by immunoSEQ multiplex PCR; TCRdb keeps only in-frame clonotypes and omits some of them. Of 140,000 or so clones listed, 80% to 90% are singletons. The sample was PBMCs. This TCR derives from a woman aged 40 to 50 in good health and CMV-seropositive.

The CDR3: CASSALGLVSTGELFF. The DNA of the CDR3 is TGTGCCAGCAGTGCACTGGGACTAGTGAGCACCGGGGAGCTGTTTTTT. The chain couples TRBV6-1 to TRBJ2-2; 8 positions agree with TRBD2. Germline loops: CDR1 MNHNS, CDR2 SASEGT. V dropped 4 bases and J dropped 4; count of bases not matched to a gene: 8. CDR3 size: 16 residues.